Sequencing of this T cell receptor (beta chain) was carried out in a study of response to subunit inactivated influenza vaccine. TCRdb itself ran the RT-PCR reads through MiXCR, one entry per CDR3 protein. The data contain around 190,000 distinct CDR3 sequences, roughly 8.7% of them singletons. Study outcomes and limitations: Only a handful of new T cells, the authors suggested, are recruited with each seasonal influenza vaccination.

The CDR3 runs to 15 residues. The V gene's germline CDR1 is SGHRS and CDR2 YFSETQ. V dropped 0 bases and J dropped 7 bases, with 16 bases sitting between them. About this clonotype itself: Its antigen is still unknown.

This receptor was taken from a man aged 45 to 65 who received an inactivated influenza vaccine. V and J are TRBV5-1 and TRBJ1-1; D uncertain. Sequenced material: non-naive T cells sorted from PBMCs, taken on the day of vaccination. The CDR3 is CASSLVWADSSEAFF. The DNA for the CDR3 is TGCGCCAGCAGCTTGGTTTGGGCGGATAGTAGTGAAGCTTTCTTT.